The source of this T cell receptor beta chain is a study of cytomegalovirus exposure and HLA in healthy donors. Study in general: Roughly 80 million unique TCRs from HLA-typed donors made up an early data release. Points from the study as a whole: In a later analysis, the majority of CMV-associated beta chains seemingly showed HLA restriction. Later findings reportedly placed an Asian-associated ancestry cluster below the approximately 700-donor mean for N-insertions. What a later analysis showed was that several of the most significant clusters appeared linked to common viral pathogens.

Primers for the PCR totalled 60 Vbeta and 13 Jbeta. TCRdb's table, derived via immunoSEQ multiplex PCR, lists solely in-frame clones and lacks some. The sample shows approximately 170,000 clones, about 80% of them seen only once. J was trimmed by 0 bases and V by 5 bases; bases with no gene match: 6. CDR3 length: 17 amino acids. Germline CDR1 is MDHEN and CDR2 is SYDVKM. With respect to this clone: Antigen specificity is unknown.

The specimen was PBMCs. The chain has TRBV28 and TRBJ2-3; 12 positions agree with TRBD1. The sequence came from a middle-aged woman in good health and CMV-seronegative. CDR3 DNA sequence: TGTGCCAGCAGTCGAGGGACAGGGGGCTTGAGCACAGATACGCAGTATTTT. Its protein is CASSRGTGGLSTDTQYF. The full variable domain, its missing parts supplied by reference TRBV28 and TRBJ2-3, is DVKVTQSSRYLVKRTGEKVFLECVQDMDHENMFWYRQDPGLGLRLIYFSYDVKMKEKGDIPEGYSVSREKKERFSLILESASTNQTSMYLCASSRGTGGLSTDTQYFGPGTRLTVL.